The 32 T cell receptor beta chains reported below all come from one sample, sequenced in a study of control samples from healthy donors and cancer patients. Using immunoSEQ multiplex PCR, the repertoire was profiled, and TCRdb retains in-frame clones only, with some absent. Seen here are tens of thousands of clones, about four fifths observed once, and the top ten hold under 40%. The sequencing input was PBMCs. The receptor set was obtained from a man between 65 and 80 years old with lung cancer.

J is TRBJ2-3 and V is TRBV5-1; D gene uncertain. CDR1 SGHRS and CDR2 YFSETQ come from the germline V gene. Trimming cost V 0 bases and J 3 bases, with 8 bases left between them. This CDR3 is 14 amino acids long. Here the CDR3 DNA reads TGCGCCAGCAGCTTGGTCTCAGGTACAGATACGCAGTATTTT. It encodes CASSLVSGTDTQYF.

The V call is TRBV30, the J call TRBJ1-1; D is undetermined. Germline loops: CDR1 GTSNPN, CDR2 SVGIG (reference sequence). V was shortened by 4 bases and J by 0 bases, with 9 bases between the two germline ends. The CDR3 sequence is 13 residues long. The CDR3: CAWISQMNTEAFF. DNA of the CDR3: TGTGCCTGGATTTCACAGATGAACACTGAAGCTTTCTTT.

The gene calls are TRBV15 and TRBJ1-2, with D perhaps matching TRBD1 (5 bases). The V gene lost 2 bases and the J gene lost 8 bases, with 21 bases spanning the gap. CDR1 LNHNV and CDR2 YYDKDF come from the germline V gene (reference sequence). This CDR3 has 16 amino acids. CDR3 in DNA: TGTGCCACCAGCAGATTCCTTCTGGGGGGTGAAGAAGGCTACACCTTC. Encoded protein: CATSRFLLGGEEGYTF.

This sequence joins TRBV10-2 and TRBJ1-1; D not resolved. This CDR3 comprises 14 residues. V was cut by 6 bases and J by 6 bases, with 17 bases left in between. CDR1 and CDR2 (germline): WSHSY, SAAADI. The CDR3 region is CASRNPPSAPEAFF. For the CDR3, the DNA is TGCGCCAGCAGGAATCCCCCATCGGCCCCTGAAGCTTTCTTT.

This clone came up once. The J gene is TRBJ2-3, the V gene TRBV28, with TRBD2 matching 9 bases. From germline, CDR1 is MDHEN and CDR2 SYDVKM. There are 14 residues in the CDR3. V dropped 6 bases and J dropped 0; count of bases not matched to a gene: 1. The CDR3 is CASRRGGSTDTQYF. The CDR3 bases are TGTGCCAGCAGGCGGGGGGGTAGCACAGATACGCAGTATTTT. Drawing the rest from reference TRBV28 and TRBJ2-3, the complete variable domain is DVKVTQSSRYLVKRTGEKVFLECVQDMDHENMFWYRQDPGLGLRLIYFSYDVKMKEKGDIPEGYSVSREKKERFSLILESASTNQTSMYLCASRRGGSTDTQYFGPGTRLTVL.

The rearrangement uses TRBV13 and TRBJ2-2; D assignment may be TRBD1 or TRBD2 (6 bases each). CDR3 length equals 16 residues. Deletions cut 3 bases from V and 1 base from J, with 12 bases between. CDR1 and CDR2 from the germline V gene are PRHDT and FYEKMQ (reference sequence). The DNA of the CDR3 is TGTGCCAGCAGCTTGGAGGGGGGTGTGAACACCGGGGAGCTGTTTTTT. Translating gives CASSLEGGVNTGELFF.

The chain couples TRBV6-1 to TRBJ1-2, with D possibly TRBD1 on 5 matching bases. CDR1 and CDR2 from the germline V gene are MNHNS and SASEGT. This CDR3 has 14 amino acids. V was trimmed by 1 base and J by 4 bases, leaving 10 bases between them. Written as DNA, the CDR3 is TGTGCCAGCAGTGAAGGACCCGGGGCCTATGGCTACACCTTC. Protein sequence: CASSEGPGAYGYTF.

In nucleotides, the CDR3 is TGTGCCAGCAGCTTAGATCTAGGGCATGAGCAGTTCTTC. Protein product: CASSLDLGHEQFF. The rearrangement links TRBV11-3 to TRBJ2-1; D remains ambiguous. This CDR3 has 13 residues. Germline assignment: CDR1 SGHNT and CDR2 YENEEA. V was trimmed by 0 bases and J by 8 bases, leaving 8 bases between them. The complete variable domain, with remaining parts taken from reference TRBV11-3 and TRBJ2-1, reads EAGVVQSPRYKIIEKKQPVAFWCNPISGHNTLYWYLQNLGQGPELLIRYENEEAVDDSQLPKDRFSAERLKGVDSTLKIQPAELGDSAVYLCASSLDLGHEQFFGPGTRLTVL.

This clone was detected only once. CDR3 amino acids: CASPQAGAWWRGNTIYF. The DNA of the CDR3 is TGTGCCAGCCCCCAGGCGGGGGCCTGGTGGAGGGGAAACACCATATATTTT. The rearrangement joins TRBV14 to TRBJ1-3; TRBD1 is a possible D gene (6 bases). Germline V gene lookup returns CDR1 SGHDN and CDR2 FVKESK. CDR3 length equals 17 residues. Trimming left V 8 bases short and J 4 bases short, with 24 bases between. Combining the CDR3 with reference TRBV14 and TRBJ1-3 gives the whole variable domain EAGVTQFPSHSVIEKGQTVTLRCDPISGHDNLYWYRRVMGKEIKFLLHFVKESKQDESGMPNNRFLAERTGGTYSTLKVQPAELEDSGVYFCASPQAGAWWRGNTIYFGEGSWLTVV.

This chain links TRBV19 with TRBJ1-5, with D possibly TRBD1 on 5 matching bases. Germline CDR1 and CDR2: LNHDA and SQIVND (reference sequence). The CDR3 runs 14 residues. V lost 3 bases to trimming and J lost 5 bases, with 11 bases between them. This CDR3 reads CASSMGEPDQPQHF. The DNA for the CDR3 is TGTGCCAGTAGTATGGGGGAGCCCGATCAGCCCCAGCATTTT.

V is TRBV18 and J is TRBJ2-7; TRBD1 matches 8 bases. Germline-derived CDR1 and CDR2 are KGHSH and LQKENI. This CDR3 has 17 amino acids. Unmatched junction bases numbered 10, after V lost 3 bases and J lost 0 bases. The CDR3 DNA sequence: TGTGCCAGCTCACCTAGGAGAGGACAGGGCAGCTCCTACGAGCAGTACTTC. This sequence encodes CASSPRRGQGSSYEQYF.

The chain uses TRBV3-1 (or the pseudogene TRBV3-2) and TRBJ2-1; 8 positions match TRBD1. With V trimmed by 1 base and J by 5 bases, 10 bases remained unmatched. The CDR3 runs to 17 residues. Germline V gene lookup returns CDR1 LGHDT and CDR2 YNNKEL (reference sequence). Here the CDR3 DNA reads TGTGCCAGCAGCCAAGGGGCTGGACAGGGCAGTAACAATGAGCAGTTCTTC. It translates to CASSQGAGQGSNNEQFF.

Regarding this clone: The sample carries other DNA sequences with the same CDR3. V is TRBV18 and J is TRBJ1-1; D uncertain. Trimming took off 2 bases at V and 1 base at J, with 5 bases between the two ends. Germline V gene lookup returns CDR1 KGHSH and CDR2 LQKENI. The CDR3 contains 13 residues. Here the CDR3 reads CASSPSGNTEAFF. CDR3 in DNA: TGTGCCAGCTCACCATCCGGGAACACTGAAGCTTTCTTT. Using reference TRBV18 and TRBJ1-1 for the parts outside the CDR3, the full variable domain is NAGVMQNPRHLVRRRGQEARLRCSPMKGHSHVYWYRQLPEEGLKFMVYLQKENIIDESGMPKERFSAEFPKEGPSILRIQQVVRGDSAAYFCASSPSGNTEAFFGQGTRLTVV.

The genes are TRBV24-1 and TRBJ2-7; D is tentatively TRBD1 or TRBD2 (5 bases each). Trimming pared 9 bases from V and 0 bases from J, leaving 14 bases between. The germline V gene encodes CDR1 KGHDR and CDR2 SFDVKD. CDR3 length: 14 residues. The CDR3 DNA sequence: TGTGCCACCCTACGGGACCTCAGCTCCTACGAGCAGTACTTC. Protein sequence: CATLRDLSSYEQYF.

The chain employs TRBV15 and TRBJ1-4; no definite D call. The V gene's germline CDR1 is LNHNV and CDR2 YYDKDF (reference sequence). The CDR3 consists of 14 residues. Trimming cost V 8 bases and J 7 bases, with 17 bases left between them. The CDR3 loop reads CATAHGSAAEKLFF. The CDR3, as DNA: TGTGCCACCGCTCACGGCTCCGCCGCTGAAAAACTGTTTTTT.

This chain's CDR3 is CASSYSKSQPQHF. DNA of the CDR3: TGTGCCAGCAGTTACTCGAAGAGTCAGCCCCAGCATTTT. The rearrangement joins TRBV6-2 or TRBV6-3 to TRBJ1-5; D is ambiguous. V gave up 0 bases and J gave up 6 bases, with 6 bases separating them. There are 13 residues in the CDR3. CDR1 and CDR2 (germline): MNHEY, SVGEGT.

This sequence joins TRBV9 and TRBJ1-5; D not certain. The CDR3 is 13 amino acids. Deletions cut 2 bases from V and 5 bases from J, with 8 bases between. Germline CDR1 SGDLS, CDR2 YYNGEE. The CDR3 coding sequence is TGTGCCAGCAGCGTTGGACTTGATCAGCCCCAGCATTTT. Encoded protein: CASSVGLDQPQHF.

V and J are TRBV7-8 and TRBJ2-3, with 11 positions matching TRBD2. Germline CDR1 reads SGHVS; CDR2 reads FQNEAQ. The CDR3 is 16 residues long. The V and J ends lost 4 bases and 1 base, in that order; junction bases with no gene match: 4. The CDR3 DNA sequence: TGTGCCAGCAGCTCTAAGACTAGCGGGGGCACAGATACGCAGTATTTT. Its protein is CASSSKTSGGTDTQYF.

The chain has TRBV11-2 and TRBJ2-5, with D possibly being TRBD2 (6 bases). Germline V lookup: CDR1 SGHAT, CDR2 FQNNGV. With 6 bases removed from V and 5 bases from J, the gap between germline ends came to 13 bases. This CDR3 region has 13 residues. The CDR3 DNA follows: TGTGCCAGCAGTATATATGGAGGGGAGACCCAGTACTTC. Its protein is CASSIYGGETQYF.

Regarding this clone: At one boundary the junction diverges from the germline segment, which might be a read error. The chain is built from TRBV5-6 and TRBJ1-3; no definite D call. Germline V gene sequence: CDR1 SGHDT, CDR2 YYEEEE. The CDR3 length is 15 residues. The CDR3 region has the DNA TGTGCCAGCAGCGGTGCAGTTACACCTGGGAACACCATATATTTT. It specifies CASSGAVTPGNTIYF.

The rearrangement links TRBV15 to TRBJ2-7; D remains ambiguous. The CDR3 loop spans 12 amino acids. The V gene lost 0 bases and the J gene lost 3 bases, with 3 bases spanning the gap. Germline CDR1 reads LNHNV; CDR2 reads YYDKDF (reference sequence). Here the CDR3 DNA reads TGTGCCACCAGCAGAGAGAACTACGAGCAGTACTTC. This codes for CATSRENYEQYF.

The CDR3 loop is CSVETGANVLTF. CDR3 DNA sequence: TGCTCAGTAGAGACTGGGGCCAACGTCCTGACTTTC. The V and J genes are TRBV29-1 and TRBJ2-6; D uncertain. Germline CDR1 is SQVTM and CDR2 is ANQGSEA. The CDR3 spans 12 residues.

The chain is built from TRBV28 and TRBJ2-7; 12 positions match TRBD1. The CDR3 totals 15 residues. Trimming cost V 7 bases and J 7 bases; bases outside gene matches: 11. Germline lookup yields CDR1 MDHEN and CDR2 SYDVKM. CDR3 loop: CASTPSGQGASEQYF. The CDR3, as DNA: TGTGCCAGCACCCCGTCGGGACAGGGGGCGTCTGAGCAGTACTTC.

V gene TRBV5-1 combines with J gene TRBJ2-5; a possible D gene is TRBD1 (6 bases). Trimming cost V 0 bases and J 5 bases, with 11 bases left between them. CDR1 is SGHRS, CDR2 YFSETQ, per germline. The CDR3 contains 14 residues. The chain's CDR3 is CASSLVPGAETQYF. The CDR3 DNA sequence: TGCGCCAGCAGCTTGGTACCAGGGGCGGAGACCCAGTACTTC.

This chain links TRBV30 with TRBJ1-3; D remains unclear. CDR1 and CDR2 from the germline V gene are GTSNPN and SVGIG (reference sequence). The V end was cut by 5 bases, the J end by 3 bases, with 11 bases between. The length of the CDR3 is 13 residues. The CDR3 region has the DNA TGTGCCTGGGATGGTGTGAGTGGAAACACCATATATTTT. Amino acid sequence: CAWDGVSGNTIYF.

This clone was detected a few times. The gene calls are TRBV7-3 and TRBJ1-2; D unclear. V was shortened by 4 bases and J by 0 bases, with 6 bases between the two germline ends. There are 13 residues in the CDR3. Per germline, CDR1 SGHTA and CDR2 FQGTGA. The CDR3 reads CASSSDTNYGYTF. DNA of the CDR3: TGTGCCAGCAGCTCAGACACTAACTATGGCTACACCTTC.

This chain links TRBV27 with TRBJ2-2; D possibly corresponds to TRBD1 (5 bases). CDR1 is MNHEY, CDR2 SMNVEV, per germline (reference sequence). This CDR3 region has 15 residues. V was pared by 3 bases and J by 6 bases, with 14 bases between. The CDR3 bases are TGTGCCAGCAGTTTTGCAGGGTCCCGGTCCGGGGAGCTGTTTTTT. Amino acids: CASSFAGSRSGELFF.

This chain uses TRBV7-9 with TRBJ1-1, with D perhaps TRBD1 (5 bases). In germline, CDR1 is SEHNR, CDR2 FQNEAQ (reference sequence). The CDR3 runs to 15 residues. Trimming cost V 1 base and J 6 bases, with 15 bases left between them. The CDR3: CASSLVGREVPEAFF. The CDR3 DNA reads TGTGCCAGCAGCTTAGTTGGCAGGGAGGTCCCTGAAGCTTTCTTT.

The CDR3: CASSARTPSWGNIQYF. CDR3 nucleotide sequence: TGTGCCAGCAGTGCCCGGACGCCGTCCTGGGGAAACATTCAGTACTTC. The genes are TRBV27 and TRBJ2-4; D remains ambiguous. Deletions cut 5 bases from V and 6 bases from J, with 20 bases between. The CDR3 length is 16 residues. Germline V gives CDR1 MNHEY, CDR2 SMNVEV (reference sequence).

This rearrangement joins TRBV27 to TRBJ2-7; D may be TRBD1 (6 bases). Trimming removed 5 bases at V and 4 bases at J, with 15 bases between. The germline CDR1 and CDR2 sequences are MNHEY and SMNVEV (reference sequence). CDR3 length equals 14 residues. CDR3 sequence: CASSQTGAVYEQYF. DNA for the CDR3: TGTGCCAGCAGTCAGACAGGAGCCGTTTACGAGCAGTACTTC.

The CDR3 here is CASSHLPITGVAGNTIYF. CDR3 sequence (DNA): TGCGCCAGCAGCCATCTCCCCATAACAGGGGTGGCTGGAAACACCATATATTTT. The genes are TRBV5-1 and TRBJ1-3, with TRBD1 matching over 7 bases. The CDR3 has 18 residues. With 4 bases clipped from V and 2 bases from J, the junction kept 15 bases outside the gene matches. Germline V CDR1 and CDR2: SGHRS, YFSETQ. Based on the CDR3 plus reference TRBV5-1 and TRBJ1-3, the full variable domain is KAGVTQTPRYLIKTRGQQVTLSCSPISGHRSVSWYQQTPGQGLQFLFEYFSETQRNKGNFPGRFSGRQFSNSRSEMNVSTLELGDSALYLCASSHLPITGVAGNTIYFGEGSWLTVV.

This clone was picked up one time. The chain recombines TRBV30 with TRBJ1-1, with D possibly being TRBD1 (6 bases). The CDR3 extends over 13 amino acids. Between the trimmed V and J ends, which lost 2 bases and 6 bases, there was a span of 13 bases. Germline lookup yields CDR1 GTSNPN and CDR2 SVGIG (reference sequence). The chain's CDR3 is CAWSKGQKPEAFF. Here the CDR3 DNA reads TGTGCCTGGAGTAAGGGACAAAAACCTGAAGCTTTCTTT.